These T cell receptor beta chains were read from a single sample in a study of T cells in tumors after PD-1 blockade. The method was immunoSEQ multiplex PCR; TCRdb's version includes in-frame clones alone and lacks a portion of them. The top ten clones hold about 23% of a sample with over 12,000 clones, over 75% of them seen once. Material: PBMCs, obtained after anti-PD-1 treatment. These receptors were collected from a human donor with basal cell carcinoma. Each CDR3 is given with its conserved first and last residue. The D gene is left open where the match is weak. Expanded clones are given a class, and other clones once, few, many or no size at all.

CDR3 protein: CASSLAPGSYNEQFF
CDR3 DNA: TGTGCCAGCAGCTTGGCCCCAGGGTCCTACAATGAGCAGTTCTTC
D gene: .
V gene: TRBV5-4
CDR3 length: 15
clone size: .
J gene: TRBJ2-1

CDR3 protein: CASSWEFYSGNTIYF
CDR3 DNA: TGTGCCAGCAGCTGGGAGTTTTACTCTGGAAACACCATATATTTT
D gene: .
V gene: TRBV5-5
CDR3 length: 15
clone size: .
J gene: TRBJ1-3

CDR3 protein: CASSLRTSRAQDTQYF
CDR3 DNA: TGTGCCAGCAGCCTGCGGACTAGTCGGGCCCAAGATACGCAGTATTTT
D gene: TRBD2
V gene: TRBV4-2
CDR3 length: 16
clone size: .
J gene: TRBJ2-3

CDR3 protein: CASGGRGANVLTF
CDR3 DNA: TGTGCCAGCGGGGGAAGAGGGGCCAACGTCCTGACTTTC
D gene: .
V gene: TRBV7-3
CDR3 length: 13
clone size: .
J gene: TRBJ2-6

CDR3 protein: CASSDRGRGQETQYF
CDR3 DNA: TGTGCCAGCAGCGACCGAGGCCGCGGGCAAGAGACCCAGTACTTC
D gene: .
V gene: TRBV9
CDR3 length: 15
clone size: few
J gene: TRBJ2-5

CDR3 protein: CASSQEGSEGRNTIYF
CDR3 DNA: TGCGCCAGCAGCCAAGAAGGCAGCGAGGGACGAAACACCATATATTTT
D gene: .
V gene: TRBV4-1
CDR3 length: 16
clone size: .
J gene: TRBJ1-3

CDR3 protein: CASSLRGGDTGELFF
CDR3 DNA: TGTGCCAGCAGTTTACGAGGGGGGGACACCGGGGAGCTGTTTTTT
D gene: .
V gene: TRBV27
CDR3 length: 15
clone size: .
J gene: TRBJ2-2

CDR3 protein: CASSLAAGRQPQHF
CDR3 DNA: TGTGCCAGCAGCCTAGCGGCAGGGCGCCAGCCCCAGCATTTT
D gene: .
V gene: TRBV6-5
CDR3 length: 14
clone size: .
J gene: TRBJ1-5

CDR3 protein: CASSLLGTGHYEQYF
CDR3 DNA: TGTGCCAGCAGCTTGTTGGGGACAGGCCACTACGAGCAGTACTTC
D gene: TRBD1
V gene: TRBV5-6
CDR3 length: 15
clone size: .
J gene: TRBJ2-7

CDR3 protein: CASSPPEGSYEQYF
CDR3 DNA: TGTGCCAGCAGCCCTCCAGAGGGATCCTACGAGCAGTACTTC
D gene: .
V gene: TRBV6-2/TRBV6-3
CDR3 length: 14
clone size: .
J gene: TRBJ2-7

CDR3 protein: CASSYSHQGPGYTF
CDR3 DNA: TGTGCCAGCAGTTACTCCCATCAGGGGCCCGGCTACACCTTC
D gene: .
V gene: TRBV6-5
CDR3 length: 14
clone size: .
J gene: TRBJ1-2

CDR3 protein: CASSEVRLANTDTQYF
CDR3 DNA: TGCGCCAGCAGTGAGGTCCGACTAGCGAACACAGATACGCAGTATTTT
D gene: TRBD2
V gene: TRBV10-1
CDR3 length: 16
clone size: .
J gene: TRBJ2-3

CDR3 protein: CASSSPGQGVKETQYF
CDR3 DNA: TGTGCCAGTAGTTCCCCGGGACAGGGGGTAAAAGAGACCCAGTACTTC
D gene: TRBD1
V gene: TRBV19
CDR3 length: 16
clone size: .
J gene: TRBJ2-5

CDR3 protein: CAWSQMLGGGTEAFF
CDR3 DNA: TGTGCCTGGAGTCAGATGCTGGGGGGCGGCACTGAAGCTTTCTTT
D gene: .
V gene: TRBV30
CDR3 length: 15
clone size: .
J gene: TRBJ1-1

CDR3 protein: CASSLLAATGELFF
CDR3 DNA: TGTGCCAGCAGCCTACTAGCGGCCACCGGGGAGCTGTTTTTT
D gene: TRBD2
V gene: TRBV7-9
CDR3 length: 14
clone size: few
J gene: TRBJ2-2

CDR3 protein: CASSISVGRETQYF
CDR3 DNA: TGTGCCAGTAGTATTTCGGTCGGACGGGAGACCCAGTACTTC
D gene: .
V gene: TRBV19
CDR3 length: 14
clone size: few
J gene: TRBJ2-5

CDR3 protein: CAISESRSASGRADTQYF
CDR3 DNA: TGTGCCATCAGTGAGTCGAGAAGCGCTAGCGGGAGGGCAGATACGCAGTATTTT
D gene: TRBD2
V gene: TRBV10-3
CDR3 length: 18
clone size: .
J gene: TRBJ2-3

CDR3 protein: CASSYSSTGYTF
CDR3 DNA: TGTGCCAGCAGTTACTCGAGTACCGGCTACACCTTC
D gene: .
V gene: TRBV6-2/TRBV6-3
CDR3 length: 12
clone size: .
J gene: TRBJ1-2

CDR3 protein: CARPAHGRGIEQFF
CDR3 DNA: TGTGCCAGACCAGCTCACGGGAGGGGTATTGAGCAGTTCTTC
D gene: TRBD2
V gene: TRBV6-7
CDR3 length: 14
clone size: .
J gene: TRBJ2-1

CDR3 protein: CAISPSTGAYEQYF
CDR3 DNA: TGTGCCATCAGTCCTTCGACAGGGGCCTACGAGCAGTACTTC
D gene: TRBD1
V gene: TRBV10-3
CDR3 length: 14
clone size: .
J gene: TRBJ2-7

CDR3 protein: CASSRLAGTSTDTQYF
CDR3 DNA: TGTGCCAGCTCAAGGCTAGCGGGGACTAGCACAGATACGCAGTATTTT
D gene: TRBD2
V gene: TRBV18
CDR3 length: 16
clone size: .
J gene: TRBJ2-3

CDR3 protein: CASSPLGARRGYTF
CDR3 DNA: TGTGCCAGCAGCCCCTTGGGGGCCCGGCGAGGCTACACCTTC
D gene: .
V gene: TRBV28
CDR3 length: 14
clone size: .
J gene: TRBJ1-2

CDR3 protein: CAAKAGQGQIYGYTF
CDR3 DNA: TGTGCCGCTAAGGCCGGACAGGGGCAGATCTATGGCTACACCTTC
D gene: TRBD1
V gene: TRBV19
CDR3 length: 15
clone size: .
J gene: TRBJ1-2

CDR3 protein: CSAPWGGDRIF
CDR3 DNA: TGCAGTGCTCCCTGGGGGGGGGACAGAATCTTC
D gene: .
V gene: TRBV20-1
CDR3 length: 11
clone size: .
J gene: TRBJ2-7

CDR3 protein: CAISEAAFEETQYF
CDR3 DNA: TGTGCCATCAGTGAGGCGGCTTTTGAAGAGACCCAGTACTTC
D gene: .
V gene: TRBV10-3
CDR3 length: 14
clone size: .
J gene: TRBJ2-5

CDR3 protein: CASSFHGQGWETQYF
CDR3 DNA: TGTGCCAGCAGCTTTCATGGGCAGGGATGGGAGACCCAGTACTTC
D gene: .
V gene: TRBV5-6
CDR3 length: 15
clone size: .
J gene: TRBJ2-5

CDR3 protein: CASSLDSLSGANVLTF
CDR3 DNA: TGTGCCAGCAGCTTAGACAGCCTCTCTGGGGCCAACGTCCTGACTTTC
D gene: .
V gene: TRBV13
CDR3 length: 16
clone size: .
J gene: TRBJ2-6

CDR3 protein: CASSELAGVIQEQFF
CDR3 DNA: TGTGCCAGCAGTGAACTAGCGGGAGTGATACAGGAGCAGTTCTTC
D gene: TRBD2
V gene: TRBV6-1
CDR3 length: 15
clone size: few
J gene: TRBJ2-1

CDR3 protein: CASSFTGHSNQPQHF
CDR3 DNA: TGTGCCAGCAGCTTCACAGGACATAGCAATCAGCCCCAGCATTTT
D gene: .
V gene: TRBV7-2
CDR3 length: 15
clone size: once
J gene: TRBJ1-5

CDR3 protein: CASSPQVGYQETQYF
CDR3 DNA: TGTGCCAGCTCCCCTCAGGTTGGTTACCAAGAGACCCAGTACTTC
D gene: .
V gene: TRBV18
CDR3 length: 15
clone size: .
J gene: TRBJ2-5

CDR3 protein: CASSFPGAQETQYF
CDR3 DNA: TGTGCCAGCAGCTTCCCTGGGGCGCAAGAGACCCAGTACTTC
D gene: .
V gene: TRBV5-6
CDR3 length: 14
clone size: .
J gene: TRBJ2-5

CDR3 protein: CASSSGTQTEEQYF
CDR3 DNA: TGTGCCAGTAGTAGTGGGACCCAAACAGAGGAGCAGTACTTC
D gene: .
V gene: TRBV19
CDR3 length: 14
clone size: .
J gene: TRBJ2-7

CDR3 protein: CASNTGLAGPYNEQFF
CDR3 DNA: TGCGCCAGCAACACCGGACTAGCGGGGCCGTACAATGAGCAGTTCTTC
D gene: TRBD2
V gene: TRBV23-1
CDR3 length: 16
clone size: .
J gene: TRBJ2-1

CDR3 protein: CASSGQGRNTEAFF
CDR3 DNA: TGTGCCAGCAGTGGACAGGGAAGGAACACTGAAGCTTTCTTT
D gene: TRBD1
V gene: TRBV2
CDR3 length: 14
clone size: .
J gene: TRBJ1-1

CDR3 protein: CASSSGTRGQETQYF
CDR3 DNA: TGTGCCAGCAGCTCCGGGACAAGGGGCCAAGAGACCCAGTACTTC
D gene: .
V gene: TRBV5-5
CDR3 length: 15
clone size: .
J gene: TRBJ2-5

CDR3 protein: CASSRLARLIQETQYF
CDR3 DNA: TGTGCCAGCAGCCGACTAGCGAGACTCATTCAAGAGACCCAGTACTTC
D gene: TRBD2
V gene: TRBV28
CDR3 length: 16
clone size: .
J gene: TRBJ2-5

CDR3 protein: CASSREGTPEKLFF
CDR3 DNA: TGTGCCAGCAGTCGTGAGGGGACCCCAGAAAAACTGTTTTTT
D gene: .
V gene: TRBV6-6
CDR3 length: 14
clone size: .
J gene: TRBJ1-4

CDR3 protein: CASSIEVSDYTF
CDR3 DNA: TGTGCCAGTAGTATAGAGGTCTCTGACTACACCTTC
D gene: .
V gene: TRBV19
CDR3 length: 12
clone size: .
J gene: TRBJ1-2

CDR3 protein: CACCYGWARVGSSYNEQFF
CDR3 DNA: TGTGCCTGCTGTTACGGGTGGGCGCGGGTGGGGAGCTCCTACAATGAGCAGTTCTTC
D gene: .
V gene: TRBV2
CDR3 length: 19
clone size: .
J gene: TRBJ2-1

CDR3 protein: CASSYFGLAGVGLYNEQFF
CDR3 DNA: TGTGCCAGCAGTTACTTCGGACTAGCGGGAGTAGGACTCTACAATGAGCAGTTCTTC
D gene: TRBD2
V gene: TRBV6-2/TRBV6-3
CDR3 length: 19
clone size: .
J gene: TRBJ2-1

CDR3 protein: CASSAPGTPAYEQYF
CDR3 DNA: TGTGCCAGCAGCGCCCCCGGGACGCCAGCCTACGAGCAGTACTTC
D gene: .
V gene: TRBV7-9
CDR3 length: 15
clone size: few
J gene: TRBJ2-7

CDR3 protein: CASSLRASGTDTQYF
CDR3 DNA: TGTGCCAGCAGCTTAAGGGCTAGCGGCACAGATACGCAGTATTTT
D gene: .
V gene: TRBV7-3
CDR3 length: 15
clone size: once
J gene: TRBJ2-3

CDR3 protein: CASTTPTGVGYNEQFF
CDR3 DNA: TGTGCCAGCACCACCCCTACAGGGGTAGGATACAATGAGCAGTTCTTC
D gene: TRBD1
V gene: TRBV28
CDR3 length: 16
clone size: .
J gene: TRBJ2-1

CDR3 protein: CASSQTSSYNEQFF
CDR3 DNA: TGTGCCAGCAGCCAAACCAGCTCCTACAATGAGCAGTTCTTC
D gene: .
V gene: TRBV7-9
CDR3 length: 14
clone size: large
J gene: TRBJ2-1

CDR3 protein: CASNFPGLAAYEQYF
CDR3 DNA: TGCGCCAGCAACTTCCCGGGACTAGCAGCCTACGAGCAGTACTTC
D gene: TRBD2
V gene: TRBV10-1
CDR3 length: 15
clone size: .
J gene: TRBJ2-7

CDR3 protein: CSVVGFGTDTQYF
CDR3 DNA: TGCAGCGTTGTGGGTTTCGGCACAGATACGCAGTATTTT
D gene: .
V gene: TRBV29-1
CDR3 length: 13
clone size: once
J gene: TRBJ2-3

CDR3 protein: CASSHGTEAFF
CDR3 DNA: TGTGCCAGCAGTCACGGGACAGAAGCTTTCTTT
D gene: .
V gene: TRBV6-2/TRBV6-3
CDR3 length: 11
clone size: .
J gene: TRBJ1-1

CDR3 protein: CASSSDRELFF
CDR3 DNA: TGTGCCAGCAGCTCGGACCGGGAGCTGTTTTTT
D gene: .
V gene: TRBV6-5
CDR3 length: 11
clone size: .
J gene: TRBJ2-2

CDR3 protein: CASSPGQGAGELFF
CDR3 DNA: TGCGCCAGCAGCCCGGGACAGGGGGCCGGGGAGCTGTTTTTT
D gene: TRBD1
V gene: TRBV5-1
CDR3 length: 14
clone size: .
J gene: TRBJ2-2

CDR3 protein: CSASTPGRHNSPLHF
CDR3 DNA: TGCAGTGCTAGTACCCCGGGACGGCACAATTCACCCCTCCACTTT
D gene: .
V gene: TRBV20-1
CDR3 length: 15
clone size: few
J gene: TRBJ1-6

CDR3 protein: CASPAVGGGLNEQYF
CDR3 DNA: TGTGCCAGTCCCGCCGTAGGCGGGGGCTTGAACGAGCAGTACTTC
D gene: .
V gene: TRBV6-5
CDR3 length: 15
clone size: .
J gene: TRBJ2-7

CDR3 protein: CASSPRTSGGPYNEQFF
CDR3 DNA: TGTGCCAGTAGTCCAAGGACTAGCGGGGGCCCTTACAATGAGCAGTTCTTC
D gene: TRBD2
V gene: TRBV19
CDR3 length: 17
clone size: .
J gene: TRBJ2-1

CDR3 protein: CASSLRDSTNTGELFF
CDR3 DNA: TGTGCCAGCAGCTTGCGTGACAGCACGAACACCGGGGAGCTGTTTTTT
D gene: .
V gene: TRBV5-5
CDR3 length: 16
clone size: .
J gene: TRBJ2-2